The T cell receptor beta chain under discussion was sequenced for a study of T cell changes during pregnancy in multiple sclerosis (dated by TCRdb to about 2019). Context from the whole study: In women with multiple sclerosis, the researchers looked at how the T cell repertoire shifted as pregnancy progressed.

Library preparation used the immunoSEQ multiplex PCR assay. TCRdb provides this immuneACCESS table in a form limited to in-frame rearrangements. Some clones are lacking; in checked studies, under half of them reflect an unresolved V gene, and why the rest are absent is not known. Within this sample are approximately 92,000 clones, with under 95% of them counted one time only. The ten most abundant clones make up 0.99% of the sample. Notes on this clone: It has no known antigen specificity. Base quality data are lacking; no much larger clone is found one base away.

Sequencing was performed on peripheral blood, taken after pregnancy. The sequence came from a female donor with multiple sclerosis, enrolled in a pregnancy study.

The CDR3 region: CASSPRGGQNYGYTF. DNA sequence: TGTGCCAGCAGCCCAAGGGGGGGGCAGAACTATGGCTACACCTTC. This chain joins TRBV11-2 to TRBJ1-2; perhaps TRBD1 is the D gene, with 6 bases matching. V and J are truncated by 5 bases and 2 bases respectively, leaving an intervening sequence of 15 bases. CDR1 and CDR2, looked up from the germline V gene, are SGHAT and FQNNGV. From its cysteine to its phenylalanine, the CDR3 spans 15 amino acids. The CDR3 DNA has 45 bases and is translated from base 1.